A selection of T cell receptor beta chains follows, all from one sample in a study of PD-1 blockade in classical Hodgkin lymphoma. Sequencing was performed with immunoSEQ multiplex PCR; in TCRdb, only in-frame clones are kept and a portion is missing. This sample has about 40,000 clones, with about 70% found just once. The sample was peripheral blood mononuclear cells (PBMCs), taken before the second cycle of nivolumab. Source of these receptors: a human donor with classical Hodgkin lymphoma. The CDR3 runs from the conserved cysteine through the conserved F or W. The order of the fields is CDR3 DNA, CDR3 protein, V gene, D gene, clone size, J gene. A D gene is named only where the DNA matches it firmly. The listing skips clone size in some rows; elsewhere it reads once, few, many or a size class.

CDR3 DNA: TGTGCCAGCATTAGGACTAGGCCCTCTGAGCAGTTCTTC; CDR3 protein: CASIRTRPSEQFF; V gene: TRBV6-6; D gene: TRBD2; clone size: NA; J gene: TRBJ2-1
CDR3 DNA: TGCGCCAGCCGGGACAGTGGAAACGAGCAGTACTTC; CDR3 protein: CASRDSGNEQYF; V gene: TRBV5-1; D gene: TRBD1; clone size: NA; J gene: TRBJ2-7
CDR3 DNA: TGTGCCAGCAGTGTTTTCTTCGGGACAGGGGGATACGAGCAGTACTTC; CDR3 protein: CASSVFFGTGGYEQYF; V gene: TRBV6-1; D gene: TRBD1; clone size: NA; J gene: TRBJ2-7
CDR3 DNA: TGCGCCAGCAGCTTGGCCCTACAGAACACCGGGGAGCTGTTTTTT; CDR3 protein: CASSLALQNTGELFF; V gene: TRBV5-1; D gene: NA; clone size: once; J gene: TRBJ2-2
CDR3 DNA: TGTGCCAGCAGTGGATCTAAGTGGTCGGGCACTGAAGCTTTCTTT; CDR3 protein: CASSGSKWSGTEAFF; V gene: TRBV27; D gene: NA; clone size: NA; J gene: TRBJ1-1
CDR3 DNA: TGTGCCAGCAGCTTGGTTGCGGGGGGGAATGAAAAACTGTTTTTT; CDR3 protein: CASSLVAGGNEKLFF; V gene: TRBV5-8; D gene: NA; clone size: NA; J gene: TRBJ1-4
CDR3 DNA: TGTGCCAGCAGCCTGACAGGGGTGGACACCGGGGAGCTGTTTTTT; CDR3 protein: CASSLTGVDTGELFF; V gene: TRBV7-6; D gene: TRBD1; clone size: few; J gene: TRBJ2-2
CDR3 DNA: TGCGCCAGCAGCCAGGGAGGGGGCAGGGGCTCTGGAAACACCATATATTTT; CDR3 protein: CASSQGGGRGSGNTIYF; V gene: TRBV4-3; D gene: TRBD1; clone size: NA; J gene: TRBJ1-3
CDR3 DNA: TGCGCCAGCAGCTTTAAACGGGACTCCGACGAGCAGTACTTC; CDR3 protein: CASSFKRDSDEQYF; V gene: TRBV5-1; D gene: NA; clone size: NA; J gene: TRBJ2-7
CDR3 DNA: TGTGCCTGGAGCGGAGTCTCTGGAAACACCATATATTTT; CDR3 protein: CAWSGVSGNTIYF; V gene: TRBV30; D gene: NA; clone size: NA; J gene: TRBJ1-3
CDR3 DNA: TGCGCCAGCAGCTTGGCCGGGGGATCTGGAAACACCATATATTTT; CDR3 protein: CASSLAGGSGNTIYF; V gene: TRBV5-1; D gene: NA; clone size: NA; J gene: TRBJ1-3
CDR3 DNA: TGCGCCAGCAGTCCTAACATCATGAACAGGATAATAAATTACAATGAGCAGTTCTTC; CDR3 protein: CASSPNIMNRIINYNEQFF; V gene: TRBV23-1; D gene: NA; clone size: NA; J gene: TRBJ2-1
CDR3 DNA: TGTGCCAGCAGCGTATCCGGGAGGGAGACCCAGTACTTC; CDR3 protein: CASSVSGRETQYF; V gene: TRBV9; D gene: TRBD2; clone size: NA; J gene: TRBJ2-5
CDR3 DNA: TGTGCCAGCAGCTTCGGACAGAATGATCAGCCCCAGCATTTT; CDR3 protein: CASSFGQNDQPQHF; V gene: TRBV5-6; D gene: NA; clone size: NA; J gene: TRBJ1-5
CDR3 DNA: TGCGCCAGCCGACTAGCGGGAGGAATCTACGAGCAGTACTTC; CDR3 protein: CASRLAGGIYEQYF; V gene: TRBV10-2; D gene: TRBD2; clone size: NA; J gene: TRBJ2-7
CDR3 DNA: TGCGCCAGCAGCCAAGATTGGTGGGGAGCCAAAAACATTCAGTACTTC; CDR3 protein: CASSQDWWGAKNIQYF; V gene: TRBV4-3; D gene: NA; clone size: few; J gene: TRBJ2-4
CDR3 DNA: TGTGCCAGCAGTTTTCGTACATTTACTGAAGCTTTCTTT; CDR3 protein: CASSFRTFTEAFF; V gene: TRBV27; D gene: NA; clone size: few; J gene: TRBJ1-1
CDR3 DNA: TGTGCCAGCAGCTTAAGGGATGGGACAGGGAGGTACGATACGCAGTATTTT; CDR3 protein: CASSLRDGTGRYDTQYF; V gene: TRBV7-9; D gene: TRBD1; clone size: NA; J gene: TRBJ2-3
CDR3 DNA: TGCGCCAGCAGTTCTGCGGACCCACCCAATGAGCAGTTCTTC; CDR3 protein: CASSSADPPNEQFF; V gene: TRBV5-1; D gene: NA; clone size: NA; J gene: TRBJ2-1
CDR3 DNA: TGTGCCAGCAGCAAAGGGGAGACAGGGGGCACCGGGGAGCTGTTTTTT; CDR3 protein: CASSKGETGGTGELFF; V gene: TRBV13; D gene: TRBD1; clone size: NA; J gene: TRBJ2-2
CDR3 DNA: TGTGCCAGCAGCAACCAAGAGACCCAGTACTTC; CDR3 protein: CASSNQETQYF; V gene: TRBV7-6; D gene: NA; clone size: NA; J gene: TRBJ2-5
CDR3 DNA: TGCGCCAGCAGCTTTTCGGGGCGCTTCTCTGGAAACACCATATATTTT; CDR3 protein: CASSFSGRFSGNTIYF; V gene: TRBV5-1; D gene: NA; clone size: once; J gene: TRBJ1-3
CDR3 DNA: TGTGCCAGCAGCTCGACGGGACTCCCAACCGGGGAGCTGTTTTTT; CDR3 protein: CASSSTGLPTGELFF; V gene: TRBV7-2; D gene: NA; clone size: NA; J gene: TRBJ2-2
CDR3 DNA: TGTGCCAGCAGCTTAGTGGCTAGCGGAAGTAATGAGCAGTTCTTC; CDR3 protein: CASSLVASGSNEQFF; V gene: TRBV7-2; D gene: TRBD2; clone size: NA; J gene: TRBJ2-1
CDR3 DNA: TGTGCCAGCAGCGTAGGAAGGGGAGCGGGAGGCTACTCTGGGGCCAACGTCCTGACTTTC; CDR3 protein: CASSVGRGAGGYSGANVLTF; V gene: TRBV9; D gene: TRBD2; clone size: NA; J gene: TRBJ2-6
CDR3 DNA: TGTGCCAGCAGCAATCAGAACACCGGGGAGCTGTTTTTT; CDR3 protein: CASSNQNTGELFF; V gene: TRBV21-1; D gene: NA; clone size: few; J gene: TRBJ2-2
CDR3 DNA: TGTGCCAGCAGAATTCAGGGCCCCTACGAGCAGTACTTC; CDR3 protein: CASRIQGPYEQYF; V gene: TRBV28; D gene: NA; clone size: NA; J gene: TRBJ2-7
CDR3 DNA: TGTGCCAGCAGCTTGGGGACTAGCGGGAGATCAGATACGCAGTATTTT; CDR3 protein: CASSLGTSGRSDTQYF; V gene: TRBV7-2; D gene: TRBD2; clone size: NA; J gene: TRBJ2-3
CDR3 DNA: TGTGCCAGCAGTGCAGAGACTCCATTCTATGGCTACACCTTC; CDR3 protein: CASSAETPFYGYTF; V gene: TRBV6-1; D gene: NA; clone size: NA; J gene: TRBJ1-2
CDR3 DNA: TGTGCCAGCTCACCCCAACTAGCGGGAGGGTCAGATACGCAGTATTTT; CDR3 protein: CASSPQLAGGSDTQYF; V gene: TRBV18; D gene: TRBD2; clone size: NA; J gene: TRBJ2-3
CDR3 DNA: TGTGCCAGCAGCTTAGTGGGATCGAACACCGGGGAGCTGTTTTTT; CDR3 protein: CASSLVGSNTGELFF; V gene: TRBV7-2; D gene: NA; clone size: NA; J gene: TRBJ2-2
CDR3 DNA: TGTGCCAGCAGTCGAACTTTAGGACAGTCCTACGAGCAGTACTTC; CDR3 protein: CASSRTLGQSYEQYF; V gene: TRBV6-6; D gene: NA; clone size: NA; J gene: TRBJ2-7
CDR3 DNA: TGTGCCAGCAGTTTATCGGCAGGGACCTATGGCTACACCTTC; CDR3 protein: CASSLSAGTYGYTF; V gene: TRBV28; D gene: NA; clone size: few; J gene: TRBJ1-2
CDR3 DNA: TGTGCCACCTCTCCCGGGCTTTACGAGCAGTACTTC; CDR3 protein: CATSPGLYEQYF; V gene: TRBV6-5; D gene: NA; clone size: NA; J gene: TRBJ2-7
CDR3 DNA: TGTGCCACCAGCCCCGCGACAGGGAGAGGGAACACTGAAGCTTTCTTT; CDR3 protein: CATSPATGRGNTEAFF; V gene: TRBV15; D gene: TRBD1; clone size: NA; J gene: TRBJ1-1
CDR3 DNA: TGTGCCAGCAGGATGGGGGGCGCGGGAAACACCATATATTTT; CDR3 protein: CASRMGGAGNTIYF; V gene: TRBV5-6; D gene: NA; clone size: NA; J gene: TRBJ1-3
CDR3 DNA: TGTGCCAGCAGCTTAGGTCAGGTGAACACTGAAGCTTTCTTT; CDR3 protein: CASSLGQVNTEAFF; V gene: TRBV7-9; D gene: NA; clone size: NA; J gene: TRBJ1-1
CDR3 DNA: TGCGCCAGCAGCCAAAGGACAGGGACGAACACTGAAGCTTTCTTT; CDR3 protein: CASSQRTGTNTEAFF; V gene: TRBV4-3; D gene: TRBD1; clone size: NA; J gene: TRBJ1-1
CDR3 DNA: TGTGCCAGCAGCTTTTTATCTAGCACAGATACGCAGTATTTT; CDR3 protein: CASSFLSSTDTQYF; V gene: TRBV7-2; D gene: NA; clone size: NA; J gene: TRBJ2-3
CDR3 DNA: TGTGCCAGCAGTTACTCAGGGGTCAGGAACGAGCAGTACTTC; CDR3 protein: CASSYSGVRNEQYF; V gene: TRBV6-5; D gene: NA; clone size: few; J gene: TRBJ2-7
CDR3 DNA: TGTGCCAGCAGCCCGGACAGGAAAAATGAAAAACTGTTTTTT; CDR3 protein: CASSPDRKNEKLFF; V gene: TRBV5-4; D gene: TRBD1; clone size: NA; J gene: TRBJ1-4
CDR3 DNA: TGTGCCAGAAGCCCCCGACCCGTTCCTACCGACTACGAGCAGTACTTC; CDR3 protein: CARSPRPVPTDYEQYF; V gene: TRBV5-3; D gene: NA; clone size: few; J gene: TRBJ2-7
CDR3 DNA: TGTGCCAGCAGGTCCGGGACAGGGGGTGGCTACACCTTC; CDR3 protein: CASRSGTGGGYTF; V gene: TRBV27; D gene: TRBD1; clone size: few; J gene: TRBJ1-2
CDR3 DNA: TGTGCCAGCAGCAAAGCAGGACAGGGAGTGAGCACTGAAGCTTTCTTT; CDR3 protein: CASSKAGQGVSTEAFF; V gene: TRBV21-1; D gene: NA; clone size: NA; J gene: TRBJ1-1
CDR3 DNA: TGTGCCAGCAGCGGACTAGCGGGGGGCCGGGTCGGGGAGCAGTACTTC; CDR3 protein: CASSGLAGGRVGEQYF; V gene: TRBV5-4; D gene: TRBD2; clone size: NA; J gene: TRBJ2-7
CDR3 DNA: TGTGCCAGCAGTGAAGCTGGGAGGGGATACGAGCAGTACTTC; CDR3 protein: CASSEAGRGYEQYF; V gene: TRBV2; D gene: TRBD2; clone size: NA; J gene: TRBJ2-7
CDR3 DNA: TGTGCCAGCAGTGAACAACAGCGCTCCTACGAGCAGTACTTC; CDR3 protein: CASSEQQRSYEQYF; V gene: TRBV2; D gene: NA; clone size: NA; J gene: TRBJ2-7
CDR3 DNA: TGTGCCAGCAGTTTAGGGGTAGCGGGAGTCGCAGATACGCAGTATTTT; CDR3 protein: CASSLGVAGVADTQYF; V gene: TRBV28; D gene: TRBD2; clone size: NA; J gene: TRBJ2-3
CDR3 DNA: TGTGCCAGCAGTTTATTGGGTGGGGTATATGAGCAGTTCTTC; CDR3 protein: CASSLLGGVYEQFF; V gene: TRBV28; D gene: NA; clone size: NA; J gene: TRBJ2-1
CDR3 DNA: TGTGCCAGCAGTTTATGGCGGGCCCCTCCGACTGAAGCTTTCTTT; CDR3 protein: CASSLWRAPPTEAFF; V gene: TRBV28; D gene: NA; clone size: NA; J gene: TRBJ1-1
CDR3 DNA: TGTGCCAGCTCACCATTGCCAGGGAGCTACGAGCAGTACTTC; CDR3 protein: CASSPLPGSYEQYF; V gene: TRBV18; D gene: NA; clone size: NA; J gene: TRBJ2-7
CDR3 DNA: TGTGCCAGCAGCGTTCACGGGACGGGCACAGATACGCAGTATTTT; CDR3 protein: CASSVHGTGTDTQYF; V gene: TRBV9; D gene: NA; clone size: once; J gene: TRBJ2-3